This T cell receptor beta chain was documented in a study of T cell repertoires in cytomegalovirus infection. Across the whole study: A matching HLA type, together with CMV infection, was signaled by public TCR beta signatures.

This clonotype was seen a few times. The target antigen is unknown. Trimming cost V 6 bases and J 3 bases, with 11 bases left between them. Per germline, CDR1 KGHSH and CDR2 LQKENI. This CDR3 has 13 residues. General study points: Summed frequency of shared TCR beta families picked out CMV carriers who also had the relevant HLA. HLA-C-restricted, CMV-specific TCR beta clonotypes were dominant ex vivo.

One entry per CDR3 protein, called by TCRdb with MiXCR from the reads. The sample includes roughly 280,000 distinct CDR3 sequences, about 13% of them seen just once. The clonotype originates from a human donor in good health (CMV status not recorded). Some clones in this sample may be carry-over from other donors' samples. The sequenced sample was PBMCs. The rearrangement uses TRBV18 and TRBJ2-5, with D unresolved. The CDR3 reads CASSRYREETQYF. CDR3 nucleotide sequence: TGTGCCAGCTCCCGCTACCGGGAAGAGACCCAGTACTTC.